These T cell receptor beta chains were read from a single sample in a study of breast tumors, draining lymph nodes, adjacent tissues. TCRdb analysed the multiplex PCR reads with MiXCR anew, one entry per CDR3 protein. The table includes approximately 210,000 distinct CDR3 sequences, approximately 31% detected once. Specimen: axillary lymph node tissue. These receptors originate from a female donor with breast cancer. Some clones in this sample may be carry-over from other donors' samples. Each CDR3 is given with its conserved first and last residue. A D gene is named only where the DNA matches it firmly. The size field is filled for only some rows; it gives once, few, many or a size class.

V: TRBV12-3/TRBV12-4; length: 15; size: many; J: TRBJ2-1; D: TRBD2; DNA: TGTGCCAGCAGTTTAGTGATTAGCGGGAGAAATGAGCAGTTCTTC; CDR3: CASSLVISGRNEQFF
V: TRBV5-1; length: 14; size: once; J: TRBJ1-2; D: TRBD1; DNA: TGCGCCAGCAGCTTGGTGGGACAGGGAGATGGCTACACCTTC; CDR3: CASSLVGQGDGYTF
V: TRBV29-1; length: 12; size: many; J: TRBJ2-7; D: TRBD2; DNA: TGCAGCGTTGCGGGACTAGCGCGAGAGCAGTACTTC; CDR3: CSVAGLAREQYF
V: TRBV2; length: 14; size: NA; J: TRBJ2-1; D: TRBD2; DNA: TGTACCAGCGAGGCGGGACTAGTATCTGGGGAGCAGTTCTTC; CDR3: CTSEAGLVSGEQFF
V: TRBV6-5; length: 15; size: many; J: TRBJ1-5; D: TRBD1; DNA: TGTGCCACCCAACAGGGGGGTTCGGGCAATCAGCCCCAGCATTTT; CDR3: CATQQGGSGNQPQHF
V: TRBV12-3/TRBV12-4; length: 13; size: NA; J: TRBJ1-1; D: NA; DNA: TGTGCCAGCAGTTTGGCGGGGGACGGTGCAGCTTTCTTT; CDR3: CASSLAGDGAAFF
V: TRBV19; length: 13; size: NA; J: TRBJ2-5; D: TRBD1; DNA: TGTGCCAGTCACCGACAGGGGCGAGAGACCCAGTACTTC; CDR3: CASHRQGRETQYF
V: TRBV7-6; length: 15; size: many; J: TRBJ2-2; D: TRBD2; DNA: TGTGCCAGCAGGACTAGCGGGAGAAACACCGGGGAGCTGTTTTTT; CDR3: CASRTSGRNTGELFF
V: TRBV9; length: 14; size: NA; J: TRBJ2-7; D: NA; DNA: TGTGCCAGCAACGTAGGTGACTCCTTCTACGAGCAGTCCTTC; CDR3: CASNVGDSFYEQSF
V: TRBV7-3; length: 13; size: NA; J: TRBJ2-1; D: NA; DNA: TGTGCCAGCAGCCCCCCCTTGTACAATGAGCAGTTCTTC; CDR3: CASSPPLYNEQFF
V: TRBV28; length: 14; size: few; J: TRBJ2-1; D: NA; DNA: TGTGCCACCTGTAGCCTTAGCTCCTACAATGAGCAGTTCTTC; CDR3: CATCSLSSYNEQFF
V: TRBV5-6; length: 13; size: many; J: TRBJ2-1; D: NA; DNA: TGTGCCAGCAGCTCGGACAGTTACAATGAGCAGTTCTTC; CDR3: CASSSDSYNEQFF
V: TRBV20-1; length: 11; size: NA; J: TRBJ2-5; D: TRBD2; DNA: TGCGGCGGGAGGAGAGGAGATACGCAGTCCTTC; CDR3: CGGRRGDTQSF
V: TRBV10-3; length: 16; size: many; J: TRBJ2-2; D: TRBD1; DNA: TGTGCCATCAGTGAGTCGAACAGGGGCGGCACCGGGGAGCTGTTTTTT; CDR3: CAISESNRGGTGELFF
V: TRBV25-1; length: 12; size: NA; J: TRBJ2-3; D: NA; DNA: TGTGCCAGCAGCTTCCCCGCAGATACGCAGTATTTT; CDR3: CASSFPADTQYF
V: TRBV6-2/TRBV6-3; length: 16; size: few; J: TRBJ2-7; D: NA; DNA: TGTGCCAGCAGTTATACCGACAGAAGCGGGCCTTACGAGCAGTACTTC; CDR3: CASSYTDRSGPYEQYF
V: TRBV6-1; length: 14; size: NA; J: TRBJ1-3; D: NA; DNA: TGTGCCAGCAGTCAGTCCGGACACGGAAACACCATATATTTT; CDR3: CASSQSGHGNTIYF
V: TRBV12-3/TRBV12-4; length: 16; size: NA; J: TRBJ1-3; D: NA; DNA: TGTGCCAGCAGTTTTGCAGGGCTTATACCTGGAAACACCATATATTTT; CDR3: CASSFAGLIPGNTIYF
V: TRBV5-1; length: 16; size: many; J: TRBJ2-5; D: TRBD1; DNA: TGCGCCAGCAGCTTGGCAGGGACAGGGGTCCAAGAGACCCAGTACTTC; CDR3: CASSLAGTGVQETQYF
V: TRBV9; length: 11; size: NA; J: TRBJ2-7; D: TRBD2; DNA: TGTGCCAGCAGCGCAGCGGGGCTAGCGGACTTC; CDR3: CASSAAGLADF
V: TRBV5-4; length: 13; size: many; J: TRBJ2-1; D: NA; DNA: TGTGCCAGCAGCTTGATAGGCTACAATGAGCAGTTCTTC; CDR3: CASSLIGYNEQFF
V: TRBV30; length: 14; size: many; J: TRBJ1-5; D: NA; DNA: TGTGCCTGGAGTGTACAGGGAGCGGGTCAGCCCCAGCATTTT; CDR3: CAWSVQGAGQPQHF
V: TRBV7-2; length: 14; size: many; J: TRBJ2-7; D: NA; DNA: TGTGCCAGCAAAGGCGGAGGTGTTTCCTACGAGCAGTACTTC; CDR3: CASKGGGVSYEQYF
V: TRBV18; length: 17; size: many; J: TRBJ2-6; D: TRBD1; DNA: TGTGCCAGCTCTCAAGACAGGGCCCGGTCTGGGGCCAACGTCCTGACTTTC; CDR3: CASSQDRARSGANVLTF
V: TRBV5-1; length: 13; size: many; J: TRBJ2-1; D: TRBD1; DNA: TGCGCCAGTCGATTTCAGGGGGCGAATGAGCAGTTCTTC; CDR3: CASRFQGANEQFF
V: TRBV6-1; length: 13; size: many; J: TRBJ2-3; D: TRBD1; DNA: TGTGCCAGCAGGAGCAGGGGGAGAGATACGCAGTATTTT; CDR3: CASRSRGRDTQYF
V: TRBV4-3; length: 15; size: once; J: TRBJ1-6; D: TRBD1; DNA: TGCGCCAGCAGCCAACAAGGACAGGGGGCCTCACCCCTCCACTTT; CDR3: CASSQQGQGASPLHF
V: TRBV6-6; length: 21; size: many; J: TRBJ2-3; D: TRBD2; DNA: TGTGCCAGCAGTAAGGGACTAGCGGGAGGATTTCTAACAGCTAGCACAGATACGCAGTATTTT; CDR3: CASSKGLAGGFLTASTDTQYF
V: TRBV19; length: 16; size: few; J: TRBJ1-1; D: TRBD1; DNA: TGTGCCAGTAGTATACTCAACAGGGGGCGCGGGACTGAAGCTTTCTTT; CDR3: CASSILNRGRGTEAFF